A selection of T cell receptor beta chains follows, all from one sample in a study of blood T cell repertoires in COVID-19. The table came from immunoSEQ multiplex PCR; TCRdb's copy has only in-frame clones and leaves some out. There are under 35,000 clones in the sample; approximately 90% occur only once, and around 9.1% lies in the top ten. Material for sequencing was peripheral blood. All receptors come from a man aged 55 to 70 with acute or convalescent COVID-19. Each CDR3 is given with its conserved first and last residue. The D gene is left open where the match is weak. Clone size is stated in some rows and not others, as once, few, many or a class when expanded.

v_gene	d_gene	len	j_gene	abundance	CDR3aa
TRBV9	TRBD1	16	TRBJ1-6	NA	CASSVSGQGANSPLHF
TRBV3-1/TRBV3-2	TRBD1	12	TRBJ1-1	NA	CASSQGQGEAFF
TRBV9	NA	12	TRBJ2-2	NA	CASSAYVGELFF
TRBV7-2	NA	13	TRBJ2-7	NA	CASSLSVRDEQYF
TRBV25-1	NA	14	TRBJ1-2	NA	CASSDRGWNYGYTF
TRBV5-1	TRBD2	16	TRBJ2-2	few	CATGGLAGTNTGELFF
TRBV5-4	NA	13	TRBJ2-4	NA	CASSTRQKNIQYF
TRBV7-6	TRBD2	14	TRBJ2-6	NA	CASSRGVGANVLTF
TRBV28	NA	15	TRBJ1-4	NA	CASSTRPARGEKLFF
TRBV6-5	NA	14	TRBJ1-5	NA	CASRGEGGNQPQHF
TRBV7-6	TRBD2	15	TRBJ2-7	few	CASSLGVAGGYEQYF
TRBV7-9	NA	14	TRBJ1-1	medium-sized	CASSPPGGHTEAFF
TRBV29-1	NA	14	TRBJ1-1	NA	CSALPGHMNTEAFF
TRBV19	TRBD2	17	TRBJ2-3	NA	CASSSPRLASSTDTQYF
TRBV4-1	TRBD1	19	TRBJ1-5	NA	CASSQAVSGGPGGNQPQHF
TRBV15	NA	13	TRBJ1-1	NA	CATSRRLDTEAFF
TRBV4-2	TRBD1	15	TRBJ1-5	NA	CASSQETGANQPQHF
TRBV6-2/TRBV6-3	TRBD2	14	TRBJ2-3	NA	CASSPSGRKDTQYF
TRBV4-1	NA	15	TRBJ1-4	NA	CASSLGGRAGEKLFF
TRBV19	NA	14	TRBJ2-5	NA	CASKDGVVTETQYF
TRBV7-9	NA	15	TRBJ1-2	NA	CASSLALGTRDGYTF
TRBV7-6	TRBD1	13	TRBJ1-3	NA	CASGTGLGNTIYF
TRBV5-1	NA	15	TRBJ1-3	once	CASSLGGDSGNTIYF
TRBV21-1	NA	12	TRBJ2-1	NA	CASSKGVREQFF
TRBV6-2/TRBV6-3	NA	16	TRBJ1-5	NA	CASSYLPTKGDQPQHF
TRBV5-1	NA	15	TRBJ2-6	NA	CASSSSGAGANVLTF
TRBV7-2	TRBD1	15	TRBJ2-7	NA	CASSLRTGSSYEQYF
TRBV7-9	TRBD2	15	TRBJ2-2	once	CASSLRGEGPGELFF
TRBV28	NA	15	TRBJ1-5	NA	CASRSIRDINQPQHF
TRBV6-5	NA	13	TRBJ2-7	NA	CASSRQSSYEQYF
TRBV5-1	NA	15	TRBJ1-1	NA	CASSLNGQLNTEAFF
TRBV5-4	TRBD1	16	TRBJ2-1	once	CASSVQGAPGYNEQFF
TRBV6-2/TRBV6-3	NA	15	TRBJ1-6	NA	CASSPSSSGNSPLHF
TRBV20-1	NA	10	TRBJ2-7	NA	CSASNYEQYF
TRBV18	NA	16	TRBJ1-1	NA	CASSPGGPLLNTEAFF
TRBV18	NA	16	TRBJ1-5	NA	CASSPLRVGSVQPQHF
TRBV11-2	TRBD1	16	TRBJ1-2	NA	CASRGQGARIYYGYTF
TRBV4-2	NA	16	TRBJ1-2	NA	CASSQESRTGWGGYTF
TRBV21-1	NA	17	TRBJ2-1	NA	CASSKDKRGSSYNEQFF
TRBV4-1	TRBD1	16	TRBJ2-1	NA	CASGRAGTGGYNEQFF
TRBV6-5	NA	13	TRBJ2-7	NA	CASSSREVYEQYF
TRBV6-6	TRBD2	12	TRBJ2-7	NA	CASRAGVGEQYF
TRBV29-1	NA	12	TRBJ1-2	NA	CSVEWGRYGYTF
TRBV11-3	TRBD1	14	TRBJ2-1	NA	CASSLDRVQNEQFF
TRBV24-1	TRBD1	15	TRBJ2-3	NA	CATSVPDRGPDTQYF